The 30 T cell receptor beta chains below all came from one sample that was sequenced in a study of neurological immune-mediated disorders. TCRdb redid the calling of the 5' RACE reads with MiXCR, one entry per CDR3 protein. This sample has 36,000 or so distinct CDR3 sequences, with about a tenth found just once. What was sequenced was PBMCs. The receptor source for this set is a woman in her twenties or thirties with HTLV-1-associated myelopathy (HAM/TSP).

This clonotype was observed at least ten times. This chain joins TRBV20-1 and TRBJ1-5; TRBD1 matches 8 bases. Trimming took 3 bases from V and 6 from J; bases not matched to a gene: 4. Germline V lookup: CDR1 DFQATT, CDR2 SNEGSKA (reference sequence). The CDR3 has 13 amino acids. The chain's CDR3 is CSASAGGGQPQHF. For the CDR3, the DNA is TGCAGTGCTAGTGCAGGGGGCGGTCAGCCCCAGCATTTT.

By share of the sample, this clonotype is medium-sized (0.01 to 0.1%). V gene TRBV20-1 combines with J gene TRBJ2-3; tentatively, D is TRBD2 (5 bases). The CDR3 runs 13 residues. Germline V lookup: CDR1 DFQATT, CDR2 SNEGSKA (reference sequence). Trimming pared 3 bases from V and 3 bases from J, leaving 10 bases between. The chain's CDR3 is CSASSPGTDTQYF. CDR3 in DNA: TGCAGTGCTAGTTCCCCGGGGACAGATACGCAGTATTTT.

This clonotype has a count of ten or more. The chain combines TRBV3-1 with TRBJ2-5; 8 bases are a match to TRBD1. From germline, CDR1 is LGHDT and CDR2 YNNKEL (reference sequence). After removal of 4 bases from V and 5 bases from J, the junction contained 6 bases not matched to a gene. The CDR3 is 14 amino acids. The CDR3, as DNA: TGTGCCAGCAGCCGACAGGGGTATTGGGAGACCCAGTACTTC. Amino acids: CASSRQGYWETQYF.

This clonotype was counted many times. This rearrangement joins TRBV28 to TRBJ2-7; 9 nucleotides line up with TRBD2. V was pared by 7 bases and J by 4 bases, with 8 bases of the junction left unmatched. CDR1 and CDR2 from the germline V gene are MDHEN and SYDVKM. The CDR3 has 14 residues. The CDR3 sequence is CASTSAGGWYEQYF. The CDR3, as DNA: TGTGCCAGCACCTCAGCGGGGGGCTGGTACGAGCAGTACTTC.

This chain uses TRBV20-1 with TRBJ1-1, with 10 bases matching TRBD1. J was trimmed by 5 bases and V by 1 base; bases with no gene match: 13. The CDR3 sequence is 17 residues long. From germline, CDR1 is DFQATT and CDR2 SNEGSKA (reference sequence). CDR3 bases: TGCAGTGCTAGAGGAGAATCGACAGGGGGCCCTCGTACTGAAGCTTTCTTT. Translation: CSARGESTGGPRTEAFF.

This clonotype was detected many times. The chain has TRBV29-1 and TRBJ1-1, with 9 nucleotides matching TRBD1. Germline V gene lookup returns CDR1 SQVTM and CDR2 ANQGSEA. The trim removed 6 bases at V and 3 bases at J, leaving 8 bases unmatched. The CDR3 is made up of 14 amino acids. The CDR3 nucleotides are TGCAGCGTGTACCGGGACAGGGTTGACACTGAAGCTTTCTTT. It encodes CSVYRDRVDTEAFF.

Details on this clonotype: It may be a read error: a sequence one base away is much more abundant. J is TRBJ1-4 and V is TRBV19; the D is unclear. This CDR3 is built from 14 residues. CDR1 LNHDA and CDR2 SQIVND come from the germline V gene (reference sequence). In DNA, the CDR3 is TGTGCCAGTAGTATCCCAGGCCAAAATGAAAAAATGTTTTTT. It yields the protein CASSIPGQNEKMFF.

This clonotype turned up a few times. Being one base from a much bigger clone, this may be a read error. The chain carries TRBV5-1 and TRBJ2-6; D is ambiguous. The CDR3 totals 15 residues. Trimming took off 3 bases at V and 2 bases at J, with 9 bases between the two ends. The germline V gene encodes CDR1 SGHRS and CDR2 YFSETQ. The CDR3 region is CASSSDGTGANVLTF. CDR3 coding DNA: TGCGCCAGCAGCTCGGATGGGACTGGGGCCAACGTCCTGACTTTC.

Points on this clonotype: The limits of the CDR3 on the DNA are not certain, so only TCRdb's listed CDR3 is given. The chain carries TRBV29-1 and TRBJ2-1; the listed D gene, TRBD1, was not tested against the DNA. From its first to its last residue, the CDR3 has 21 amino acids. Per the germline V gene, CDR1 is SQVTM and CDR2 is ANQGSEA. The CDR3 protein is CSVEDLGYGYTFGSGPNEQFF.

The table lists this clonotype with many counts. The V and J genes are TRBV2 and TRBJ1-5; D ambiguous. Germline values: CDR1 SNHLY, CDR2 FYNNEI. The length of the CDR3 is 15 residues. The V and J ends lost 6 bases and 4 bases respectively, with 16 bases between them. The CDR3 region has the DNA TGTGCCAGCAGGGCCGGACTGACACAAAATCAGCCCCAGCATTTT. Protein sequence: CASRAGLTQNQPQHF. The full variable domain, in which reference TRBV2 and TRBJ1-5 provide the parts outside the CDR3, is EPEVTQTPSHQVTQMGQEVILRCVPISNHLYFYWYRQILGQKVEFLVSFYNNEISEKSEIFDDQFSVERPDGSNFTLKIRSTKLEDSAMYFCASRAGLTQNQPQHFGDGTRLSIL.

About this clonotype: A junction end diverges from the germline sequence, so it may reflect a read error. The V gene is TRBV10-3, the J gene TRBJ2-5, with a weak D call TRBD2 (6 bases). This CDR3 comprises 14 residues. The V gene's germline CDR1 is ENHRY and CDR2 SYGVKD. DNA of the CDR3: TGTGCAATCAGTGCGGGGTGGCAGGTGAAGACCCAGTACTTC. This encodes CAISAGWQVKTQYF.

CDR3 DNA: TGTGCCACCAGCAGACAACCCCTCTGGAAGCAGTACTTC. It encodes CATSRQPLWKQYF. V gene TRBV15 combines with J gene TRBJ2-7; no firm D call. Germline CDR1 LNHNV, CDR2 YYDKDF (reference sequence). Trimming cost V 2 bases and J 8 bases, with 13 bases left between them. The CDR3 is 13 residues long.

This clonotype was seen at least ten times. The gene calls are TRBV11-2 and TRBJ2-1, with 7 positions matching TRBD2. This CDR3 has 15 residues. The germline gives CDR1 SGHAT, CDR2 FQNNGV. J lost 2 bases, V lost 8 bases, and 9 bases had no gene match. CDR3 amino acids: CASGYGGVTYNEQFF. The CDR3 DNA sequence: TGTGCCAGCGGCTATGGGGGGGTGACCTACAATGAGCAGTTCTTC.

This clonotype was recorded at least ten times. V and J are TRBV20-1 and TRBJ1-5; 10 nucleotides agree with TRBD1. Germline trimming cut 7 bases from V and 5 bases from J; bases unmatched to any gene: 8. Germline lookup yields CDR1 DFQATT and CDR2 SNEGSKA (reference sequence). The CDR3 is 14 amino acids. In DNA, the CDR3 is TGCAGTGTTTCCAGGACAGGGGGGTATCAGCCCCAGCATTTT. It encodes CSVSRTGGYQPQHF.

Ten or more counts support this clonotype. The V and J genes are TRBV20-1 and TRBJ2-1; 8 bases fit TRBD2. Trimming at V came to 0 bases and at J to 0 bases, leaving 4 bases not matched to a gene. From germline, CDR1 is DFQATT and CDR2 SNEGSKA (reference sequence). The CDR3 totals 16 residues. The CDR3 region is CSARDLAGGSYNEQFF. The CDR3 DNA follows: TGCAGTGCTAGAGATTTGGCGGGGGGCTCCTACAATGAGCAGTTCTTC.

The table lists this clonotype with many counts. CDR3 protein: CASSVSAARYNEQFF. The CDR3 DNA sequence: TGTGCCAGCAGCGTTTCGGCTGCCCGCTACAATGAGCAGTTCTTC. The chain links TRBV7-9 to TRBJ2-1; D remains unclear. The V gene's germline CDR1 is SEHNR and CDR2 FQNEAQ (reference sequence). This CDR3 contains 15 residues. V gave up 5 bases and J gave up 3 bases, with 14 bases separating them. Variable domain in full (rest from reference TRBV7-9 and TRBJ2-1): DTGVSQNPRHKITKRGQNVTFRCDPISEHNRLYWYRQTLGQGPEFLTYFQNEAQLEKSRLLSDRFSAERPKGSFSTLEIQRTEQGDSAMYLCASSVSAARYNEQFFGPGTRLTVL.

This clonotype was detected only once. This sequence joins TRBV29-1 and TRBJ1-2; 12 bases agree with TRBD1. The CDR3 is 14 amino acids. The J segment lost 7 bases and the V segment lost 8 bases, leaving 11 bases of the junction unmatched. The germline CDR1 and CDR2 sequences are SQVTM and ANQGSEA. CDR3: CSSARGTGGSGYTF. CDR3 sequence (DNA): TGCAGCTCTGCCAGGGGGACAGGGGGCTCTGGCTACACCTTC.

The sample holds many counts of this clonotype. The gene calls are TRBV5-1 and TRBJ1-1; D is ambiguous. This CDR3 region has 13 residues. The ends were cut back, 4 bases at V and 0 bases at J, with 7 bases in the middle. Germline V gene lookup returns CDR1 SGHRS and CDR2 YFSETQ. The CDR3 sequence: CASSLAVNTEAFF. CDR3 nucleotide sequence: TGCGCCAGCAGCCTGGCGGTGAACACTGAAGCTTTCTTT.

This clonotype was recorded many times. In DNA, the CDR3 is TGTGCCAGCAGCGCCGGGACACCCAGTAACACTGAAGCTTTCTTT. Translating gives CASSAGTPSNTEAFF. The chain is built from TRBV5-6 and TRBJ1-1; weak D call: TRBD1 (6 bases). There are 15 residues in the CDR3. Germline V gene lookup returns CDR1 SGHDT and CDR2 YYEEEE. Trimming shortened V by 4 bases and J by 2 bases, and 15 bases separated the two germline ends.

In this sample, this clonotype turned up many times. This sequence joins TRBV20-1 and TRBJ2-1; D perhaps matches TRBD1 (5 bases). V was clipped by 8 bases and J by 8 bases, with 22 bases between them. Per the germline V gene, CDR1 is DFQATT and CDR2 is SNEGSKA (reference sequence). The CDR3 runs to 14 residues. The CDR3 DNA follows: TGCAGTAGTATAGGGGCTAGTTTTTCGTATGAGCAGTTCTTC. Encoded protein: CSSIGASFSYEQFF.

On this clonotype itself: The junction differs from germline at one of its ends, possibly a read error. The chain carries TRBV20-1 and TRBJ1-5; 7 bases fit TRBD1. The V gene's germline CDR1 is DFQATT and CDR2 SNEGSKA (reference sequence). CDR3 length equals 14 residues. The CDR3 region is CSAHQGGRNQTQHF. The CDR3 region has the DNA TGCAGCGCCCATCAGGGGGGGCGCAATCAGACCCAGCATTTT.

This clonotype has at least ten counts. CDR3 amino acids: CASSFSTGTGTYEQYF. The CDR3 DNA reads TGCGCCAGCAGCTTTTCAACCGGGACAGGGACCTACGAGCAGTACTTC. The gene calls are TRBV5-1 and TRBJ2-7; 9 bases map to TRBD1. J was trimmed by 2 bases and V by 2 bases; bases with no gene match: 8. CDR1 SGHRS and CDR2 YFSETQ come from the germline V gene. The CDR3 spans 16 residues.

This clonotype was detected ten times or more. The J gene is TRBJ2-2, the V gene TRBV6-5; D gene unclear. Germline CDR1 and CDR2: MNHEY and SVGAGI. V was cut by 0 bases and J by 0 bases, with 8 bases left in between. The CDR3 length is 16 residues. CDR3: CASSYSSGANTGELFF. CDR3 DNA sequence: TGTGCCAGCAGTTACTCTTCAGGCGCGAACACCGGGGAGCTGTTTTTT.

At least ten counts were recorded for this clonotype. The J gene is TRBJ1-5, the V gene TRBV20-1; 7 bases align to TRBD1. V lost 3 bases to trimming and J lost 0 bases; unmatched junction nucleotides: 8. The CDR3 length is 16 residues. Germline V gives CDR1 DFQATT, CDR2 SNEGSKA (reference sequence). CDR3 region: CSASPQGTYSNQPQHF. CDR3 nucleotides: TGCAGTGCTAGCCCACAGGGGACCTATAGCAATCAGCCCCAGCATTTT.

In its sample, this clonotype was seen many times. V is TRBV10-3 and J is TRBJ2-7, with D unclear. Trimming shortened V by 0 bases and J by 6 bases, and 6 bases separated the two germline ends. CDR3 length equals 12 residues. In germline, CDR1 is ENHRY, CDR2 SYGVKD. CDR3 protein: CAISESTFEQYF. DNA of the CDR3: TGTGCCATCAGTGAGTCAACGTTCGAGCAGTACTTC.

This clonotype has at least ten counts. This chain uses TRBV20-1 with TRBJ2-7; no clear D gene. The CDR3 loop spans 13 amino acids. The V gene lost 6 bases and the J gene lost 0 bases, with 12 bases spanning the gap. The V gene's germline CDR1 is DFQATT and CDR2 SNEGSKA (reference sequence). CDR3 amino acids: CSAQGSRSYEQYF. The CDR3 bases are TGCAGTGCCCAAGGCAGCCGCTCCTACGAGCAGTACTTC.

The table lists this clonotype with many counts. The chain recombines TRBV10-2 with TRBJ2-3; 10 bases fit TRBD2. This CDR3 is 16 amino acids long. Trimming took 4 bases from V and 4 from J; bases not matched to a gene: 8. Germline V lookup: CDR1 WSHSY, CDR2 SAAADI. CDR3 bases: TGCGCCAGCAGTGGCAAGCGGGGGGGCCACCCAGATACGCAGTATTTT. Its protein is CASSGKRGGHPDTQYF.

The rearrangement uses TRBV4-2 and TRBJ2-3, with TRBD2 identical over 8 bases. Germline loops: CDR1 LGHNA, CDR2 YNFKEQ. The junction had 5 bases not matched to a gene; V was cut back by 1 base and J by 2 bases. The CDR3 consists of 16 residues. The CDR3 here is CASSQVGRGATDTQYF. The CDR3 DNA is TGTGCCAGCAGCCAAGTGGGGCGGGGGGCCACAGATACGCAGTATTTT.

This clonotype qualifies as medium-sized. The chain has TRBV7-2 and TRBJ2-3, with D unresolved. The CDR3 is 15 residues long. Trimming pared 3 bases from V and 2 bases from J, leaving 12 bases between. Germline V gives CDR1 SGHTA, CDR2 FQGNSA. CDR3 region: CASSFRIGPTDTQYF. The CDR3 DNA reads TGTGCCAGCAGCTTCCGCATTGGGCCCACAGATACGCAGTATTTT.

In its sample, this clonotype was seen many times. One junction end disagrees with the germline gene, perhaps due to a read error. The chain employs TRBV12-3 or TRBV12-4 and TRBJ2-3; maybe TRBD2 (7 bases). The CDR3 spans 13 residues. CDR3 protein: CASSSQGGEYREF. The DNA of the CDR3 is TGTGCCAGCAGTTCCCAGGGAGGGGAGTACAGGGAGTTT.